Presented here are 18 T cell receptor beta chains from one specimen sequenced in a study of T cell responses to AZD1222 COVID-19 vaccine. Measured with immunoSEQ multiplex PCR; TCRdb has only the in-frame clones, and not every one. The data contain 90,000 to 120,000 clones, about 95% of them singletons. The sequences come from peripheral blood, collected on day 0 of AZD1222 vaccination. The source of these receptors is an adult in good health.

The CDR3 loop is CASSPSRSGELFF. The DNA for the CDR3 is TGTGCCAGCAGTCCCTCGCGCAGCGGGGAGCTGTTTTTT. The V gene is TRBV12-3 or TRBV12-4, the J gene TRBJ2-2; D gene unclear. This CDR3 contains 13 residues. Trimming left V 5 bases short and J 7 bases short, with 11 bases between.

The chain has TRBV12-3 or TRBV12-4 and TRBJ2-1, with D perhaps TRBD2 (7 bases). The V and J ends lost 3 bases and 7 bases respectively, with 10 bases between them. The CDR3 extends over 13 amino acids. CDR3 protein: CASSLGGANEQFF. As DNA, the CDR3 is TGTGCCAGCAGTTTGGGGGGGGCAAATGAGCAGTTCTTC.

The gene calls are TRBV3-1 (or the pseudogene TRBV3-2) and TRBJ1-2; D gene unclear. The CDR3 length is 15 residues. Germline CDR1 reads LGHDT; CDR2 reads YNNKEL (reference sequence). Trimming pared 0 bases from V and 2 bases from J, leaving 10 bases between. CDR3 sequence: CASSQEFEGNYGYTF. CDR3 DNA sequence: TGTGCCAGCAGCCAAGAGTTCGAGGGAAACTATGGCTACACCTTC.

CDR3 DNA sequence: TGTGCCAGTAGTATAGTGGGCGGGAAGCCCCAGCATTTT. This codes for CASSIVGGKPQHF. The chain is built from TRBV19 and TRBJ1-5, with D hard to call. Trimming took off 1 base at V and 8 bases at J, with 9 bases between the two ends. The CDR3 has 13 amino acids. CDR1 and CDR2 (germline): LNHDA, SQIVND (reference sequence).

The chain links TRBV11-2 to TRBJ2-3; D tentatively fits TRBD1 or TRBD2 (5 bases each). Trimming took 6 bases from V and 6 from J, leaving 7 bases between them. Germline loops: CDR1 SGHAT, CDR2 FQNNGV. CDR3 length: 11 residues. CDR3 loop: CASRGEDTQYF. DNA of the CDR3: TGTGCCAGCAGAGGGGAGGATACGCAGTATTTT. The full variable domain, rest sourced from reference TRBV11-2 and TRBJ2-3, is EAGVAQSPRYKIIEKRQSVAFWCNPISGHATLYWYQQILGQGPKLLIQFQNNGVVDDSQLPKDRFSAERLKGVDSTLKIQPAKLEDSAVYLCASRGEDTQYFGPGTRLTVL.

The gene calls are TRBV9 and TRBJ2-7; D is undetermined. Germline CDR1 SGDLS, CDR2 YYNGEE. V lost 4 bases and J lost 3, with 11 bases in between. This CDR3 spans 13 amino acids. CDR3 in DNA: TGTGCCAGCAGCAAGGACGGTCGCTACGAGCAGTACTTC. Translation: CASSKDGRYEQYF.

The genes are TRBV19 and TRBJ1-5, with TRBD1 as a possible D gene (5 bases). CDR1 and CDR2 from the germline V gene are LNHDA and SQIVND (reference sequence). Trimming stripped 7 bases from V and 4 bases from J, with 17 bases between. The CDR3 has 15 residues. Written as DNA, the CDR3 is TGTGCCAGTACCCAGGCCGGGACTACGAATCAGCCCCAGCATTTT. Residues: CASTQAGTTNQPQHF. The whole variable domain, remainder taken from reference TRBV19 and TRBJ1-5, is DGGITQSPKYLFRKEGQNVTLSCEQNLNHDAMYWYRQDPGQGLRLIYYSQIVNDFQKGDIAEGYSVSREKKESFPLTVTSAQKNPTAFYLCASTQAGTTNQPQHFGDGTRLSIL.

The chain joins TRBV5-1 to TRBJ2-5; D is unclear. Germline assignment: CDR1 SGHRS and CDR2 YFSETQ. The length of the CDR3 is 12 residues. V lost 4 bases and J lost 3, with 7 bases in between. The CDR3 region has the DNA TGCGCCAGCAGCCGACATAAAGAGACCCAGTACTTC. This codes for CASSRHKETQYF.

The CDR3 nucleotides are TGTGCCAGCAGCTTAACAGCCTACGAGCAGTACTTC. Amino acids: CASSLTAYEQYF. The chain links TRBV7-8 to TRBJ2-7, with D unresolved. The CDR3 extends over 12 amino acids. CDR1 and CDR2 from the germline V gene are SGHVS and FQNEAQ. V gave up 2 bases and J gave up 2 bases, with 4 bases separating them.

This sequence joins TRBV7-9 and TRBJ1-4, with 7 positions matching TRBD1. The trim removed 4 bases at V and 0 bases at J, leaving 5 bases unmatched. The germline CDR1 and CDR2 sequences are SEHNR and FQNEAQ (reference sequence). CDR3 size: 16 residues. The CDR3 sequence: CASSSDRVATNEKLFF. The CDR3 DNA follows: TGTGCCAGCAGCTCCGACAGGGTCGCAACTAATGAAAAACTGTTTTTT. The full variable domain, with the rest looked up from reference TRBV7-9 and TRBJ1-4, is DTGVSQNPRHKITKRGQNVTFRCDPISEHNRLYWYRQTLGQGPEFLTYFQNEAQLEKSRLLSDRFSAERPKGSFSTLEIQRTEQGDSAMYLCASSSDRVATNEKLFFGSGTQLSVL.

The rearrangement uses TRBV5-1 and TRBJ1-4, with 8 positions matching TRBD1. The trim removed 2 bases at V and 7 bases at J, leaving 10 bases unmatched. Germline V gene data show CDR1 as SGHRS and CDR2 as YFSETQ. This CDR3 region has 16 residues. The CDR3 loop reads CASSLQQGGLAEKLFF. As DNA, the CDR3 is TGCGCCAGCAGCTTACAACAGGGGGGTCTGGCTGAAAAACTGTTTTTT.

The V call is TRBV9, the J call TRBJ2-3; 7 bases align to TRBD1. The CDR3 runs 14 residues. Germline V gives CDR1 SGDLS, CDR2 YYNGEE. The V gene end was trimmed by 3 bases and the J gene end by 4 bases; junction bases not matched to a gene: 5. DNA for the CDR3: TGTGCCAGCAGCGACCGACAGGGACCAGATACGCAGTATTTT. This sequence encodes CASSDRQGPDTQYF.

As for this clone: The sample holds other DNA sequences that translate to the same CDR3. V and J are TRBV11-2 and TRBJ2-7; D is uncertain. The CDR3 loop spans 12 amino acids. V lost 3 bases and J 1 base, leaving 4 bases between the germline ends. CDR1 is SGHAT, CDR2 FQNNGV, per germline. In DNA form, the CDR3 reads TGTGCCAGCAGCTTGTCATCCTACGAGCAGTACTTC. Protein: CASSLSSYEQYF. Full variable domain (rest looked up from reference TRBV11-2 and TRBJ2-7): EAGVAQSPRYKIIEKRQSVAFWCNPISGHATLYWYQQILGQGPKLLIQFQNNGVVDDSQLPKDRFSAERLKGVDSTLKIQPAKLEDSAVYLCASSLSSYEQYFGPGTRLTVT.

The CDR3 reads CASSADRTTNYGYTF. The CDR3 region has the DNA TGTGCCAGCAGCGCAGACAGAACAACTAACTATGGCTACACCTTC. The J gene is TRBJ1-2, the V gene TRBV6-6, with D possibly matching TRBD1 (5 bases). V lost 6 bases, J lost 0 bases, and 14 bases lay in between. The CDR3 runs 15 residues. The germline CDR1 and CDR2 sequences are MNHNY and SVGAGI (reference sequence).

J is TRBJ1-5 and V is TRBV5-5, with 7 nucleotides matching TRBD1. Germline V CDR1 and CDR2: SGHKS, YYEKEE (reference sequence). The junction had 11 bases not matched to a gene; V was cut back by 4 bases and J by 1 base. This CDR3 has 17 residues. The CDR3 region has the DNA TGTGCCAGCAGCAGACAGGGAGCATTGAAGAGCAATCAGCCCCAGCATTTT. Protein product: CASSRQGALKSNQPQHF.

The genes are TRBV6-5 and TRBJ1-2; 7 bases map to TRBD1. Germline-derived CDR1 and CDR2 are MNHEY and SVGAGI. This CDR3 is built from 16 residues. Unmatched junction bases numbered 12, after V lost 2 bases and J lost 6 bases. The CDR3 DNA is TGTGCCAGCAGTTACCAGGGTGGGACCCAGGGGGATGGCTACACCTTC. As protein: CASSYQGGTQGDGYTF.

V and J are TRBV6-5 and TRBJ1-1, with a possible D match to TRBD1 (6 bases). This CDR3 is 13 amino acids long. V was cut by 6 bases and J by 1 base, with 9 bases left in between. CDR1 MNHEY and CDR2 SVGAGI come from the germline V gene. In DNA form, the CDR3 reads TGTGCCAGCAGGGGGGGGCAGAACACTGAAGCTTTCTTT. This translates into CASRGGQNTEAFF.

Regarding this clone: This same CDR3 is encoded by further DNA sequences in the sample. The chain joins TRBV19 to TRBJ2-1; maybe TRBD2 (5 bases). Germline V gene data show CDR1 as LNHDA and CDR2 as SQIVND (reference sequence). Trimming stripped 1 base from V and 7 bases from J, with 5 bases between. This CDR3 has 12 residues. The CDR3 sequence: CASSIGGNEQFF. As DNA, the CDR3 is TGTGCCAGTAGTATAGGCGGGAATGAGCAGTTCTTC.